The 18 T cell receptor beta chains below all came from one sample that was sequenced in a study of blood T cell repertoires in COVID-19. Repertoires were generated with immunoSEQ multiplex PCR, while TCRdb's copy carries only in-frame clones and drops some. The sample has 130,000 or so clones, around 81% seen once; the top ten hold 1.6%. The sequencing input was peripheral blood. Receptors were obtained from a human donor in a cohort sampled during active COVID-19.

This clone was observed once. The genes are TRBV19 and TRBJ2-1; TRBD2 aligns across 8 bases. Germline V lookup: CDR1 LNHDA, CDR2 SQIVND (reference sequence). The CDR3 covers 16 residues. The V segment lost 5 bases and the J segment 5 bases; nucleotides outside the gene matches: 11. The CDR3: CASSPPSGRGDNEQFF. DNA of the CDR3: TGTGCCAGTAGTCCCCCGAGCGGGAGAGGAGACAATGAGCAGTTCTTC.

On this clone: The sample contains more than one DNA sequence encoding this CDR3. The chain joins TRBV3-1 (or the pseudogene TRBV3-2) to TRBJ1-5, with unresolved D. V was clipped by 2 bases and J by 6 bases, with 5 bases between them. CDR3 length: 12 amino acids. Germline V lookup: CDR1 LGHDT, CDR2 YNNKEL (reference sequence). The CDR3 DNA is TGTGCCAGCAGCCAACGAGGTCAGCCCCAGCATTTT. Protein: CASSQRGQPQHF.

The V gene is TRBV7-2, the J gene TRBJ2-5; TRBD2 agrees at 14 bases. Germline CDR1 SGHTA, CDR2 FQGNSA. The CDR3 totals 15 residues. Trimming at V came to 5 bases and at J to 3 bases, leaving 2 bases not matched to a gene. The CDR3 coding sequence is TGTGCCAGCAGCACGGGACTAGCGGGAGAAGAGACCCAGTACTTC. It is translated as CASSTGLAGEETQYF.

The rearrangement joins TRBV15 to TRBJ2-3; 14 bases fit TRBD2. Looked up from germline, CDR1 is LNHNV and CDR2 is YYDKDF (reference sequence). This CDR3 comprises 21 residues. V lost 4 bases to trimming and J lost 1 base; unmatched junction nucleotides: 16. In nucleotides, the CDR3 is TGTGCCACCAGCACGTCCTTATACGGGACTAGCGGGAGTTTCGGCACAGATACGCAGTATTTT. This encodes CATSTSLYGTSGSFGTDTQYF.

V and J are TRBV11-2 and TRBJ2-5; TRBD2 matches 12 bases. The germline V gene encodes CDR1 SGHAT and CDR2 FQNNGV. This CDR3 spans 16 amino acids. Germline trimming cut 5 bases from V and 3 bases from J; bases unmatched to any gene: 7. The chain's CDR3 is CASSTGLAGIKETQYF. The CDR3 DNA reads as TGTGCCAGCAGCACCGGACTAGCGGGAATTAAAGAGACCCAGTACTTC.

The J gene is TRBJ2-5, the V gene TRBV6-5; 10 bases match TRBD2. This CDR3 region has 15 residues. In germline, CDR1 is MNHEY, CDR2 SVGAGI. The ends lost 5 bases at V and 5 bases at J; junction bases unmatched: 8. This CDR3 is CASSQLLAGKETQYF. The CDR3 nucleotides read TGTGCCAGCAGTCAATTACTAGCGGGAAAGGAGACCCAGTACTTC.

This clone occurred once. The chain is built from TRBV5-5 and TRBJ2-7, with TRBD1 identical over 8 bases. Germline CDR1 SGHKS, CDR2 YYEKEE (reference sequence). Trimming removed 0 bases from V and 2 bases from J; junction bases left unmatched: 4. The CDR3 spans 15 residues. The CDR3: CASSLGQGSPYEQYF. Here the CDR3 DNA reads TGTGCCAGCAGCTTGGGACAGGGGTCACCCTACGAGCAGTACTTC.

The V and J genes are TRBV30 and TRBJ2-3; unclear D gene. Per germline, CDR1 GTSNPN and CDR2 SVGIG (reference sequence). V shed 4 bases and J shed 2 bases, with 10 bases lying between them. The CDR3 is 13 residues long. DNA for the CDR3: TGTGCCTGGAAAAAGCTGCTCACAGATACGCAGTATTTT. Its protein is CAWKKLLTDTQYF.

This chain's CDR3 is CASSPSTGELFF. The CDR3 DNA sequence: TGTGCCAGCAGCCCCTCCACCGGGGAGCTGTTTTTT. This chain links TRBV7-3 with TRBJ2-2, with D hard to call. The CDR3 runs to 12 residues. Germline V CDR1 and CDR2: SGHTA, FQGTGA. V shed 5 bases and J shed 4 bases, with 5 bases lying between them. The whole variable domain, filled in from reference TRBV7-3 and TRBJ2-2, reads GAGVSQTPSNKVTEKGKYVELRCDPISGHTALYWYRQSLGQGPEFLIYFQGTGAADDSGLPNDRFFAVRPEGSVSTLKIQRTERGDSAVYLCASSPSTGELFFGEGSRLTVL.

CDR3 protein: CASSPGLADFYEQYF. Here the CDR3 DNA reads TGTGCCAGCAGCCCCGGACTAGCGGACTTCTACGAGCAGTACTTC. J is TRBJ2-7 and V is TRBV4-2; 10 bases line up with TRBD2. This CDR3 is built from 15 residues. Per the germline V gene, CDR1 is LGHNA and CDR2 is YNFKEQ. The junction had 6 bases not matched to a gene; V was cut back by 4 bases and J by 3 bases.

This rearrangement joins TRBV3-1 (or the pseudogene TRBV3-2) to TRBJ2-2; 8 bases are a match to TRBD1. Germline-derived CDR1 and CDR2 are LGHDT and YNNKEL (reference sequence). The CDR3 loop spans 15 amino acids. V lost 1 base, J lost 3 bases, and 1 base stayed unmatched. The CDR3 spells CASSQGQGYTGELFF. The CDR3 DNA reads TGTGCCAGCAGCCAAGGACAGGGGTACACCGGGGAGCTGTTTTTT.

V and J are TRBV30 and TRBJ1-1; D gene ambiguous. This CDR3 contains 9 residues. V was clipped by 5 bases and J by 11 bases, with 9 bases between them. Per the germline V gene, CDR1 is GTSNPN and CDR2 is SVGIG (reference sequence). CDR3 loop: CAWGRRAFF. CDR3 bases: TGTGCCTGGGGGAGAAGGGCTTTCTTT.

The J gene is TRBJ1-2, the V gene TRBV6-4, with D perhaps TRBD1 (5 bases). V gave up 0 bases and J gave up 6 bases, with 14 bases separating them. Per germline, CDR1 MRHNA and CDR2 SNTAGT. This CDR3 is built from 15 residues. As DNA, the CDR3 is TGTGCCAGCAGTGACTCATGGGGCGCGGTGCATGGCTACACCTTC. This codes for CASSDSWGAVHGYTF.

This chain uses TRBV4-1 with TRBJ2-7; 8 bases align to TRBD2. The germline V gene has CDR1 MGHRA and CDR2 YSYEKL. The CDR3 consists of 16 residues. The junction had 10 bases not matched to a gene; V was cut back by 1 base and J by 5 bases. The CDR3: CASSQGVGREEDEQYF. In DNA, the CDR3 is TGCGCCAGCAGCCAAGGGGTTGGGCGGGAGGAAGACGAGCAGTACTTC.

This clone was found a few times. The genes are TRBV5-5 and TRBJ1-5; D remains unclear. The CDR3 runs 16 residues. Germline CDR1 reads SGHKS; CDR2 reads YYEKEE (reference sequence). Trimming stripped 0 bases from V and 1 base from J, with 11 bases between. For the CDR3, the DNA is TGTGCCAGCAGCTTGGGGACTCTTGGGAGCAATCAGCCCCAGCATTTT. Protein: CASSLGTLGSNQPQHF.

This chain uses TRBV5-8 with TRBJ2-5; D unresolved. Germline V gene sequence: CDR1 SGHTS, CDR2 YDEGEE. The V gene lost 4 bases and the J gene lost 4 bases, with 5 bases spanning the gap. The CDR3 is 11 residues long. CDR3 in amino acids: CASSRLETQYF. The CDR3 region has the DNA TGTGCCAGCAGCCGACTAGAGACCCAGTACTTC.

This chain links TRBV19 with TRBJ1-2; a possible D gene is TRBD1 (5 bases). The V and J ends lost 8 bases and 3 bases respectively, with 16 bases between them. This CDR3 contains 14 residues. CDR1 is LNHDA and CDR2 is SQIVND in the germline V gene (reference sequence). In DNA, the CDR3 is TGTGCCAGTCAGGACCACCGGGGGGACTATGGCTACACCTTC. Translation gives CASQDHRGDYGYTF.

This clone showed up just once. This chain connects TRBV2 to TRBJ2-5; 7 bases match TRBD1. This CDR3 region has 12 residues. V dropped 10 bases and J dropped 5; count of bases not matched to a gene: 7. Germline CDR1 reads SNHLY; CDR2 reads FYNNEI. The CDR3 DNA follows: TGTGCCACCGGACAGGAGTGGGAGACCCAGTACTTC. Residues: CATGQEWETQYF.